Listed here is a single T cell receptor (beta chain). Tumor samples were obtained before definitive surgery or chemotherapy. The data were obtained in a study of high-grade serous ovarian cancer treatment subgroups. Clones were read by immunoSEQ multiplex PCR, and TCRdb kept only the in-frame ones, dropping some. This sample yields 2,500 to 3,000 clones, of which roughly 70% are seen a single time; 4.8% belongs to the top ten. Trimming took 4 bases from V and 1 from J, leaving 11 bases between them. Germline V CDR1 and CDR2: SEHNR, FQNEAQ (reference sequence). The CDR3 is 16 residues long. The specimen sequenced was tumor tissue. This sequence was found in a human donor with high-grade serous ovarian cancer. The genes are TRBV7-9 and TRBJ1-6; perhaps TRBD1 as D (5 bases). DNA for the CDR3: TGTGCCAGCAGCTCGGACATACTGTCCTATAATTCACCCCTCCACTTT. Translating it yields CASSSDILSYNSPLHF.